Detailed here is one T cell receptor beta chain. After removal of 5 bases from V and 9 bases from J, the junction contained 7 bases not matched to a gene. The CDR3 is 13 residues long. Germline values: CDR1 SGHVS, CDR2 FQNEAQ. Some clones are missing from TCRdb's copy, which holds only in-frame ones; the method was immunoSEQ multiplex PCR. The table records over 50,000 clones, around 92% of them present only once. The sample belongs to a study of T cell changes during pregnancy in multiple sclerosis. The input for sequencing was CD4+ T cells from peripheral blood mononuclear cells, taken in the third trimester of pregnancy. V and J are TRBV7-8 and TRBJ2-1; TRBD2 agrees at 7 bases. The TCR comes from a female donor with multiple sclerosis, enrolled in a pregnancy study. CDR3 loop: CASSNLAGVEQFF. CDR3 DNA sequence: TGTGCCAGCAGCAACCTCGCGGGGGTTGAGCAGTTCTTC.